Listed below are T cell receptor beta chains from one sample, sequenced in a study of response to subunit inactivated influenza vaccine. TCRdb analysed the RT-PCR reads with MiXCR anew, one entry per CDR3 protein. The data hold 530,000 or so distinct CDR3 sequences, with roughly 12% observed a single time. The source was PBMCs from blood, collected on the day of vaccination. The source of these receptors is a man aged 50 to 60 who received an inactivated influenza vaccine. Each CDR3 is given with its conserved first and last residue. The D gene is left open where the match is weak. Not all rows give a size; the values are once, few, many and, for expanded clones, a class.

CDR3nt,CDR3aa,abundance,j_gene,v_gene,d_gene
TGTGCCAGCAGTTACGGCGGGAGCGGCAACAATGAGCAGTTCTTC,CASSYGGSGNNEQFF,NA,TRBJ2-1,TRBV6-2/TRBV6-3,TRBD2
TGTGCCAGCAGCCAAGGAGCGGGAGGGATCACCGGGGAGCTGTTTTTT,CASSQGAGGITGELFF,NA,TRBJ2-2,TRBV4-2,TRBD2
TGTGCCAGCAGGTTACAGGGGTACAATGAGCAGTTCTTC,CASRLQGYNEQFF,few,TRBJ2-1,TRBV7-2,TRBD1
TGCAGTGGGCGGTTAAGTGGGCCTGTCGAGCAGTACTTC,CSGRLSGPVEQYF,NA,TRBJ2-7,TRBV20-1,NA
TGTGCCAGTAGTATAGACGACAACTCTGGGGCCAACGTCCTGACTTTC,CASSIDDNSGANVLTF,few,TRBJ2-6,TRBV19,NA
TGTGCCAGCAGCGAGAAGACAGGGGGCGATGAGCAGTTCTTC,CASSEKTGGDEQFF,NA,TRBJ2-1,TRBV5-4,TRBD1
TGCGCCAGCAGTGAGAAAAAGTTTCATTCCACAGATACGCAGTATTTT,CASSEKKFHSTDTQYF,NA,TRBJ2-3,TRBV10-2,NA
TGCGCCAGCAGCGCATCCTCGACAGGGGTCACTGAAGCTTTCTTT,CASSASSTGVTEAFF,many,TRBJ1-1,TRBV5-1,TRBD1
TGTGCCAGCAGTTACTCGAACAGGGGGCTGGGGTCAGCAGCCAAAAACATTCAGTACTTC,CASSYSNRGLGSAAKNIQYF,many,TRBJ2-4,TRBV6-2/TRBV6-3,TRBD1
TGTGCCACCAGTGATTTGTTCTCAGAACAAGAGACCCAGTACTTC,CATSDLFSEQETQYF,NA,TRBJ2-5,TRBV24-1,NA
TGTGCCAGTAGCAATCCGGGACTAGCGGGGTATGAGCAGTACTTC,CASSNPGLAGYEQYF,few,TRBJ2-7,TRBV19,TRBD2
TGTGCCAGCAGCCCCGACAGGGGAGGCGGGGAGCTGTTTTTT,CASSPDRGGGELFF,once,TRBJ2-2,TRBV7-2,TRBD1
TGTGCCAGCAGTGCTCGACAGGGCCGATTGCCCCAGCATTTT,CASSARQGRLPQHF,NA,TRBJ1-5,TRBV6-1,TRBD1
TGCAGTGCTAGGACGGGGCCCAAAAACATTCAGTACTTC,CSARTGPKNIQYF,NA,TRBJ2-4,TRBV20-1,NA
TGTGCCAGTAGTATCTTGGCAGGGGGCACGGAGACCCAGTACTTC,CASSILAGGTETQYF,NA,TRBJ2-5,TRBV19,TRBD1
TGTGCCAGCAAGAACTCGGGGGGTGGCAATGAGCAGTTCTTC,CASKNSGGGNEQFF,many,TRBJ2-1,TRBV6-1,TRBD2
TGTGCCAGCAGTTACGGGACAGGCTCTTCACCCCTCCACTTT,CASSYGTGSSPLHF,NA,TRBJ1-6,TRBV6-2/TRBV6-3,TRBD1
TGCAGTGCTAGTCGGGGGAATGCTGAAGCTTTCTTT,CSASRGNAEAFF,few,TRBJ1-1,TRBV20-1,NA
TGCGCCAGCAGCAACGGACAGGGGGCACGGAACACTGAAGCTTTCTTT,CASSNGQGARNTEAFF,NA,TRBJ1-1,TRBV5-1,TRBD1
TGCAGCGCTGCCGGGACAGGGGGCTTCAATGAGCAGTTCTTC,CSAAGTGGFNEQFF,many,TRBJ2-1,TRBV29-1,TRBD1
TGCGCCAGCAGCAAACCGGGACAACAATCAGTGCAGTTCTTC,CASSKPGQQSVQFF,once,TRBJ2-1,TRBV10-1,NA
TGTGCCACCAGTCCAGGGTCGGCTTTCGAGCAGTACTTC,CATSPGSAFEQYF,few,TRBJ2-7,TRBV24-1,NA
TGTGCCAGAAGTTTCCGGGACGTCTATGGCTACACCTTC,CARSFRDVYGYTF,NA,TRBJ1-2,TRBV28,NA
TGCAGTGCCCCGGGCCAAGGCTACAATGAGCAGTTCTTC,CSAPGQGYNEQFF,NA,TRBJ2-1,TRBV20-1,NA
TGTGCCAGCAGCGAGGACACAGCCTACGAGCAGTACTTC,CASSEDTAYEQYF,many,TRBJ2-7,TRBV4-2,NA
TGCAGTGCTAGTTCCACTAGCGGGAGTAGGTATGAGCAGTTCTTC,CSASSTSGSRYEQFF,few,TRBJ2-1,TRBV20-1,TRBD2
TGCAGTGCCGGCGGAGCGGGGGGTCCAAATGAGCAGTTCTTC,CSAGGAGGPNEQFF,many,TRBJ2-1,TRBV20-1,TRBD2
TGTGCCAGCAGAAATTGGCCGGGGCACACCGGGGAGCTGTTTTTT,CASRNWPGHTGELFF,few,TRBJ2-2,TRBV5-5,NA
TGCAGTGCTGGGGGACTAATCGGCGAGCAGTACTTC,CSAGGLIGEQYF,many,TRBJ2-7,TRBV20-1,TRBD2
TGCAGCGTTCACCTTGCTCCGAACACCATATATTTT,CSVHLAPNTIYF,NA,TRBJ1-3,TRBV29-1,NA
TGTGCCAGTAGTGATTCGGGACGGTTGAACACTGAAGCTTTCTTT,CASSDSGRLNTEAFF,few,TRBJ1-1,TRBV19,NA
TGTGCCAGTGAGAGGTGGGGCGAGCAGTACTTC,CASERWGEQYF,NA,TRBJ2-7,TRBV11-2,NA
TGTGCCAGCAGCTTAGCGCCCCCGATACTCACAGATACGCAGTATTTT,CASSLAPPILTDTQYF,few,TRBJ2-3,TRBV7-8,NA